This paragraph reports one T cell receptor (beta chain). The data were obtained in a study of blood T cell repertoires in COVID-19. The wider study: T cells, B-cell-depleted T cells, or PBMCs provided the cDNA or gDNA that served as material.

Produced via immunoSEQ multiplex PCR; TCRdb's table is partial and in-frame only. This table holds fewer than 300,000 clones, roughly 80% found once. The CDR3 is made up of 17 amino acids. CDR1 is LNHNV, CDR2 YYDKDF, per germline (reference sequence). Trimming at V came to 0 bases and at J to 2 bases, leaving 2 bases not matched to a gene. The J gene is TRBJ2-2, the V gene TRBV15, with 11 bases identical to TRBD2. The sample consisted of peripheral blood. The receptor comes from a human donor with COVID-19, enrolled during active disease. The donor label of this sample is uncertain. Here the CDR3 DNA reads TGTGCCACCAGCAGAGATCGACTAGCGGGAAACACCGGGGAGCTGTTTTTT. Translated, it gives CATSRDRLAGNTGELFF.